Shown below are 10 T cell receptor beta chains from a single sample sequenced in a study of blood T cells in healthy people across ages (dated by TCRdb to between 2014 and 2017). The library was made by 5' RACE. Instrument used: Illumina HiSeq 2500. A second 7 to 11 cycle PCR used a sample-barcoded 5' primer and a J-beta primer mix. The public sequencing data were trimmed at Q25 with fastp and processed into clonotypes with MiXCR by TCRdb, which kept only in-frame beta chains. Each CDR3 protein gets just one entry, which takes the most common genes and DNA from the rows behind it. This sample is represented by 650,000 or so distinct CDR3 sequences; around 50% of them were singletons. The top ten clones comprise around an eighth of the sample. The sample was blood. The origin of the receptors is a woman of 80 years or more in good health.

The chain carries TRBV20-1 and TRBJ1-2; 8 bases match TRBD1. CDR1 DFQATT and CDR2 SNEGSKA come from the germline V gene (reference sequence). CDR3 length: 14 amino acids. The ends lost 2 bases at V and 2 bases at J; junction bases unmatched: 4. The CDR3 loop reads CSARPDRGNYGYTF. CDR3 in DNA: TGCAGTGCTAGACCTGACAGGGGAAACTATGGCTACACCTTC.

This clonotype appeared a single time. The chain employs TRBV5-1 and TRBJ1-2; tentative D call: TRBD1 (5 bases). This CDR3 is built from 14 residues. Germline loops: CDR1 SGHRS, CDR2 YFSETQ. V was clipped by 0 bases and J by 6 bases, with 12 bases between them. The CDR3 spells CASSLDGGANGYTF. The CDR3 region has the DNA TGCGCCAGCAGCTTGGACGGGGGAGCAAATGGCTACACCTTC.

This clonotype has only one observation. This chain links TRBV15 with TRBJ2-1; possibly TRBD2 for D (7 bases). The CDR3 has 13 residues. V was cut by 4 bases and J by 7 bases, with 11 bases left in between. The germline V gene has CDR1 LNHNV and CDR2 YYDKDF (reference sequence). In DNA form, the CDR3 reads TGTGCCACCAGCACGGGGGGCCGGAATGAGCAGTTCTTC. Its protein is CATSTGGRNEQFF.

The chain joins TRBV7-9 to TRBJ2-7, with 8 bases fitting TRBD1. Per the germline V gene, CDR1 is SEHNR and CDR2 is FQNEAQ (reference sequence). This CDR3 contains 18 residues. The junction had 24 bases not matched to a gene; V was cut back by 7 bases and J by 7 bases. The CDR3 region is CASNTRTGYPPVGNEQYF. As DNA, the CDR3 is TGTGCCAGCAACACACGGACAGGGTACCCTCCGGTGGGTAATGAGCAGTACTTC.

The rearrangement uses TRBV7-2 and TRBJ2-7; possibly TRBD1 for D (5 bases). Trimming left V 1 base short and J 4 bases short, with 11 bases between. The CDR3 consists of 14 residues. Germline assignment: CDR1 SGHTA and CDR2 FQGNSA. The CDR3, as DNA: TGTGCCAGCAGCTTAGAGGTGGGGCCATACGAGCAGTACTTC. This gives the protein CASSLEVGPYEQYF.

This clonotype has at least ten counts. The chain combines TRBV6-5 with TRBJ1-1; D not certain. This CDR3 spans 15 amino acids. Germline V CDR1 and CDR2: MNHEY, SVGAGI. Trimming removed 1 base at V and 3 bases at J, with 12 bases between. In nucleotides, the CDR3 is TGTGCCAGCAGTTACTACCAGCGCGGACACACTGAAGCTTTCTTT. Its protein is CASSYYQRGHTEAFF.

This clonotype appeared many times. This rearrangement joins TRBV6-6 to TRBJ1-6, with 10 nucleotides matching TRBD1. Germline V gene lookup returns CDR1 MNHNY and CDR2 SVGAGI (reference sequence). V shed 2 bases and J 7 bases; nucleotides not matched to a gene: 2. The CDR3 consists of 15 residues. The CDR3 DNA is TGTGCCAGCAGTTACCTGGGACAGGGGAATTCACCCCTCCACTTT. This sequence encodes CASSYLGQGNSPLHF.

This clonotype was recorded at least ten times. The CDR3 spells CASSVAGGPLSEQYF. The CDR3 bases are TGTGCCAGCAGCGTAGCGGGAGGGCCCCTTAGCGAGCAGTACTTC. This chain joins TRBV9 and TRBJ2-7; 8 bases agree with TRBD2. Per germline, CDR1 SGDLS and CDR2 YYNGEE. The J segment lost 6 bases and the V segment lost 0 bases, leaving 8 bases of the junction unmatched. This CDR3 is built from 15 residues.

This chain links TRBV21-1 with TRBJ2-1; TRBD1, the D gene given by the table, was not confirmed from the DNA. TRBV21-1 counts as a pseudogene. The CDR3 consists of 16 residues. The CDR3 DNA sequence: TGTGCCAGCAGCTCCTCCCGGGACAGAGTAGACAATGAGCAGTTCTTC. Translating gives CASSSSRDRVDNEQFF.

This clonotype was recorded at least ten times. V gene TRBV4-1 combines with J gene TRBJ2-1, with D maybe TRBD2 (5 bases). With 3 bases removed from V and 1 base from J, the gap between germline ends came to 16 bases. From germline, CDR1 is MGHRA and CDR2 YSYEKL. The CDR3 spans 17 residues. For the CDR3, the DNA is TGCGCCAGCAGCCACACCCCGCAAAGAGGGTCCTACAATGAGCAGTTCTTC. Translating it yields CASSHTPQRGSYNEQFF.